In this sample, the clone carrying this T cell receptor (beta chain) turned up a few times. Its specificity is unknown. The data originate from a study of identical twins. From germline, CDR1 is SGDLS and CDR2 YYNGEE. The CDR3 has 14 amino acids. The V and J ends lost 0 bases and 6 bases respectively, with 12 bases between them. The study, taken as a whole, reports: Shared out-of-frame alpha sequences (those common to twins) showed excess low generation probability. Zero-insertion results could be subject to partial confounding by invariant MAIT and iNKT cells.

Each CDR3 protein gets one entry after TCRdb re-called the 5' RACE reads with MiXCR. The sample lists more than 1.5 million distinct CDR3 sequences, about 32% seen once, with about 0.27% in the top ten. V is TRBV9 and J is TRBJ2-5, with a weak D call TRBD2 (6 bases). The source of this sequence is a newborn girl in good health. Source material: cord blood. CDR3 DNA sequence: TGTGCCAGCAGCGTAGATGCAGGCGGGAAGACCCAGTACTTC. Protein: CASSVDAGGKTQYF.